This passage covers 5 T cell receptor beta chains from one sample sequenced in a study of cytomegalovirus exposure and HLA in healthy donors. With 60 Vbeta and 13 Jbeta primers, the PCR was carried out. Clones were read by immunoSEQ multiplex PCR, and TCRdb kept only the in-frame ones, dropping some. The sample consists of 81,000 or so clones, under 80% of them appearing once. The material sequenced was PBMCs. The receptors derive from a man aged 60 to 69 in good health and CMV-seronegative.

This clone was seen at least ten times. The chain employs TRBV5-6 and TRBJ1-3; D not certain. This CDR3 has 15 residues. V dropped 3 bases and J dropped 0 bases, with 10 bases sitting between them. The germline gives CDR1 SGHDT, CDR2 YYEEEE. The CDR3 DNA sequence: TGTGCCAGCAGCTCCGGGTATTTCTCTGGAAACACCATATATTTT. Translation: CASSSGYFSGNTIYF. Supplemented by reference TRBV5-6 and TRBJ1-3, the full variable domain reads DAGVTQSPTHLIKTRGQQVTLRCSPKSGHDTVSWYQQALGQGPQFIFQYYEEEERQRGNFPDRFSGHQFPNYSSELNVNALLLGDSALYLCASSSGYFSGNTIYFGEGSWLTVV.

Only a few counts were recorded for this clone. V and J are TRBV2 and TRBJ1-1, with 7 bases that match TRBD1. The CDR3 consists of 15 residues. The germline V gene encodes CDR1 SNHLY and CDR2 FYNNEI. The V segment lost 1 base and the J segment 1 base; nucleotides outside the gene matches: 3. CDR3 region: CASSEEGAPNTEAFF. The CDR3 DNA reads TGTGCCAGCAGTGAAGAGGGGGCGCCGAACACTGAAGCTTTCTTT.

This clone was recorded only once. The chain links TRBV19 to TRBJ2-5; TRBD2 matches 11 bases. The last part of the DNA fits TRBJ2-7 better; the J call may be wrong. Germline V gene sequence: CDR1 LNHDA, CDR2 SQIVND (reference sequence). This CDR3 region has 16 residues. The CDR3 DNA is TGTGCCAGTAGTACATCTAGCGGGGGGCTCTCCTACGAGCAGTACTTC. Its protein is CASSTSSGGLSYEQYF.

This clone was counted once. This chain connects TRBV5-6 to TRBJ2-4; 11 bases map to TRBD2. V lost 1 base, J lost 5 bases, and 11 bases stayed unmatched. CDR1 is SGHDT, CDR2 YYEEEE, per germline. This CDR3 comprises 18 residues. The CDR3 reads CASSLLSLAGEYQNIQYF. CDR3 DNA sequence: TGTGCCAGCAGCTTGTTGTCACTAGCGGGGGAGTATCAAAACATTCAGTACTTC.

The CDR3 region is CASRRDSNTDTQYF. The CDR3 DNA follows: TGTGCCAGTCGGCGGGACAGCAACACAGATACGCAGTATTTT. The rearrangement joins TRBV19 to TRBJ2-3; D perhaps matches TRBD1 (7 bases). The CDR3 sequence is 14 residues long. V gave up 8 bases and J gave up 2 bases, with 14 bases separating them. Germline lookup yields CDR1 LNHDA and CDR2 SQIVND (reference sequence). The full variable domain, its missing parts supplied by reference TRBV19 and TRBJ2-3, is DGGITQSPKYLFRKEGQNVTLSCEQNLNHDAMYWYRQDPGQGLRLIYYSQIVNDFQKGDIAEGYSVSREKKESFPLTVTSAQKNPTAFYLCASRRDSNTDTQYFGPGTRLTVL.